One and the same sample provided the 25 T cell receptor beta chains below, sequenced in a study of OX40 agonist ivuxolimab in advanced cancers. Measured with immunoSEQ multiplex PCR; TCRdb has only the in-frame clones, and not every one. This table has about 110,000 clones, approximately 90% appearing once. The sequencing used CD4+ or CD8+ T cells sorted from blood, collected in a trial of the OX40 agonist ivuxolimab. These receptors originate from an adult with an advanced solid tumor such as melanoma, head and neck, liver or kidney cancer.

Comment on this clone: This CDR3 is also generated by other DNA sequences in the sample. This sequence joins TRBV14 and TRBJ2-3, with D unresolved. The CDR3 runs 11 residues. Trimming took 3 bases from V and 6 from J, leaving 4 bases between them. CDR1 is SGHDN and CDR2 is FVKESK in the germline V gene. Here the CDR3 reads CASSHADTQYF. The CDR3 DNA is TGTGCCAGCAGCCACGCGGATACGCAGTATTTT.

The gene calls are TRBV6-5 and TRBJ2-3, with unresolved D. V lost 5 bases and J 2 bases, leaving 11 bases between the germline ends. In germline, CDR1 is MNHEY, CDR2 SVGAGI. The CDR3 runs to 14 residues. The CDR3 coding sequence is TGTGCCAGCAGTCGGGCTTACGACACAGATACGCAGTATTTT. Its translation is CASSRAYDTDTQYF.

The genes are TRBV5-6 and TRBJ1-1; D not resolved. CDR3 size: 15 residues. Trimming stripped 1 base from V and 1 base from J, with 11 bases between. Germline V CDR1 and CDR2: SGHDT, YYEEEE. The CDR3 sequence is CASSLIGRENTEAFF. The CDR3 nucleotides are TGTGCCAGCAGCTTGATTGGACGGGAGAACACTGAAGCTTTCTTT. Filled out from reference TRBV5-6 and TRBJ1-1, the complete variable domain reads DAGVTQSPTHLIKTRGQQVTLRCSPKSGHDTVSWYQQALGQGPQFIFQYYEEEERQRGNFPDRFSGHQFPNYSSELNVNALLLGDSALYLCASSLIGRENTEAFFGQGTRLTVV.

The chain is built from TRBV6-1 and TRBJ2-7; the match to TRBD2 covers 8 bases. Germline CDR1 MNHNS, CDR2 SASEGT. The trim removed 2 bases at V and 4 bases at J, leaving 13 bases unmatched. This CDR3 region has 17 residues. DNA of the CDR3: TGTGCCAGCAGTGAACTAGGGCGGGAGCGGGGGAGATACGAGCAGTACTTC. Residues: CASSELGRERGRYEQYF.

The V call is TRBV5-1, the J call TRBJ2-3; 13 bases align to TRBD2. The J segment lost 14 bases and the V segment lost 2 bases, leaving 8 bases of the junction unmatched. The CDR3 spans 14 residues. The germline CDR1 and CDR2 sequences are SGHRS and YFSETQ. CDR3 sequence reads: CASSFTSGGAVLYF. CDR3 DNA sequence: TGCGCCAGCAGCTTTACTAGCGGGGGGGCCGTTTTGTATTTT.

The V and J genes are TRBV19 and TRBJ1-1; D is perhaps TRBD1 (5 bases). V was pared by 7 bases and J by 4 bases, with 19 bases between. Germline CDR1 and CDR2: LNHDA and SQIVND (reference sequence). This CDR3 comprises 15 residues. CDR3 loop: CASTSREGGGTEAFF. Written as DNA, the CDR3 is TGTGCCAGTACCAGCCGTGAGGGCGGGGGCACTGAAGCTTTCTTT.

The CDR3 DNA is TGTGCCAGCAGAAAAGGGTCTTCCGGGGTAAAGACCCAGTACTTC. Amino acid sequence: CASRKGSSGVKTQYF. The genes are TRBV2 and TRBJ2-5; the D gene is possibly TRBD2 (5 bases). The CDR3 is 15 residues long. Per the germline V gene, CDR1 is SNHLY and CDR2 is FYNNEI. V was cut by 6 bases and J by 6 bases, with 20 bases left in between.

This clone was detected once. The CDR3 here is CATSRDTGVNGYTF. The CDR3 coding sequence is TGTGCCACCAGCAGAGACACAGGGGTCAATGGCTACACCTTC. This chain connects TRBV15 to TRBJ1-2; TRBD1 agrees at 7 bases. This CDR3 has 14 residues. Germline loops: CDR1 LNHNV, CDR2 YYDKDF (reference sequence). V lost 0 bases, J lost 6 bases, and 4 bases stayed unmatched.

This chain links TRBV10-3 with TRBJ2-2; 7 nucleotides agree with TRBD1. There are 14 residues in the CDR3. The trim removed 6 bases at V and 0 bases at J, leaving 1 base unmatched. CDR1 and CDR2 (germline): ENHRY, SYGVKD. Here the CDR3 DNA reads TGTGCCATCAGCGACAGGGCGAACACCGGGGAGCTGTTTTTT. Its protein product is CAISDRANTGELFF.

V usage is TRBV18 and J usage is TRBJ2-7; TRBD2 is a possible D gene (5 bases). The CDR3 has 12 residues. Germline assignment: CDR1 KGHSH and CDR2 LQKENI. Trimming cost V 4 bases and J 10 bases, with 14 bases left between them. In DNA, the CDR3 is TGTGCCAGCTCACGCCCCGAGGGCGACCAGTACTTC. Protein: CASSRPEGDQYF.

The chain employs TRBV29-1 and TRBJ2-1; D is unclear. Germline V gives CDR1 SQVTM, CDR2 ANQGSEA. This CDR3 is 12 amino acids long. V was clipped by 4 bases and J by 2 bases, with 6 bases between them. DNA of the CDR3: TGCAGCGTTGCCAACGCCTACAATGAGCAGTTCTTC. Translated: CSVANAYNEQFF.

The J gene is TRBJ2-1, the V gene TRBV18, with 9 nucleotides matching TRBD2. This CDR3 has 17 residues. Germline values: CDR1 KGHSH, CDR2 LQKENI. With 1 base clipped from V and 5 bases from J, the junction kept 9 bases outside the gene matches. The CDR3 bases are TGTGCCAGCTCACCACGGTGGGGCGGGAGGGAAGACAATGAGCAGTTCTTC. Translating it yields CASSPRWGGREDNEQFF.

The sample holds one count of this clone. This chain uses TRBV19 with TRBJ2-1; 8 nucleotides match TRBD2. J gave up 6 bases and V 5 bases, and 9 bases lay outside the gene matches. Germline loops: CDR1 LNHDA, CDR2 SQIVND (reference sequence). The CDR3 totals 15 residues. The CDR3 reads CASSLSGMPPNEQFF. CDR3 DNA: TGTGCCAGTAGTCTTAGCGGGATGCCCCCCAATGAGCAGTTCTTC.

The chain combines TRBV6-1 with TRBJ2-5; D may be TRBD2 (5 bases). There are 14 residues in the CDR3. V gave up 4 bases and J gave up 7 bases, with 16 bases separating them. Germline V CDR1 and CDR2: MNHNS, SASEGT. The CDR3 nucleotides read TGTGCCAGCAGTGCAAGGGATAGCGTGGTGACCCAGTACTTC. It is translated as CASSARDSVVTQYF.

The J gene is TRBJ2-7, the V gene TRBV19; D uncertain. Germline CDR1 and CDR2: LNHDA and SQIVND (reference sequence). CDR3 length equals 14 residues. Trimming took 7 bases from V and 0 from J, leaving 13 bases between them. CDR3 DNA: TGTGCCAGTAAGCTGCAGGTGAGCTCCTACGAGCAGTACTTC. Residues: CASKLQVSSYEQYF.

CDR3 sequence (DNA): TGTGCCAGCAGCTTCGGAGCGGGGGGGCCCGGGGCCAACGTCCTGACTTTC. Protein: CASSFGAGGPGANVLTF. V gene TRBV11-1 combines with J gene TRBJ2-6; 10 bases are shared with TRBD2. The V and J ends lost 3 bases and 4 bases, in that order; junction bases with no gene match: 6. The CDR3 covers 17 residues. CDR1 is SGHAT, CDR2 FQDESV, per germline (reference sequence).

This clone came up a few times. The chain links TRBV5-5 to TRBJ1-5; D is possibly TRBD1 (6 bases). Germline values: CDR1 SGHKS, CDR2 YYEKEE (reference sequence). CDR3 length: 12 residues. Trimming shortened V by 4 bases and J by 15 bases, and 17 bases separated the two germline ends. The CDR3 loop is CASSRSGTGSHF. In DNA form, the CDR3 reads TGTGCCAGCAGCCGTTCCGGAACAGGGTCGCATTTT.

The rearrangement uses TRBV7-2 and TRBJ2-3; TRBD2 matches at 9 bases. V lost 6 bases and J lost 1; bases outside the gene matches: 8. CDR1 is SGHTA and CDR2 is FQGNSA in the germline V gene. This CDR3 comprises 16 residues. The CDR3: CASSPYSGSGTDTQYF. The CDR3 nucleotides read TGTGCCAGCAGTCCTTATAGCGGGAGTGGCACAGATACGCAGTATTTT.

In this sample, this clone turned up once. V and J are TRBV28 and TRBJ1-2; weak D call: TRBD1 (5 bases). The germline V and J ends were trimmed by 6 bases and 0 bases, with 20 bases remaining between them. This CDR3 is built from 17 residues. Germline CDR1 reads MDHEN; CDR2 reads SYDVKM. DNA of the CDR3: TGTGCCAGCAGATCTACAGGTACCTCACTCCCTAACTATGGCTACACCTTC. This sequence encodes CASRSTGTSLPNYGYTF.

The count of this clone is one. This chain connects TRBV30 to TRBJ1-3, with unresolved D. There are 16 residues in the CDR3. CDR1 is GTSNPN and CDR2 is SVGIG in the germline V gene (reference sequence). V was shortened by 0 bases and J by 0 bases, with 12 bases between the two germline ends. The chain's CDR3 is CAWSVEAGNSGNTIYF. The DNA of the CDR3 is TGTGCCTGGAGTGTAGAGGCAGGAAACTCTGGAAACACCATATATTTT.

V and J are TRBV19 and TRBJ2-2; D call uncertain. Trimming stripped 5 bases from V and 0 bases from J, with 10 bases between. The germline V gene has CDR1 LNHDA and CDR2 SQIVND (reference sequence). The CDR3 runs 15 residues. The CDR3 sequence: CASSGLTANTGELFF. In nucleotides, the CDR3 is TGTGCCAGTAGTGGGTTAACCGCGAACACCGGGGAGCTGTTTTTT.

The rearrangement links TRBV27 to TRBJ2-7; D is unresolved. The CDR3 loop spans 14 amino acids. The V and J ends lost 2 bases and 2 bases respectively, with 10 bases between them. Germline assignment: CDR1 MNHEY and CDR2 SMNVEV (reference sequence). In DNA, the CDR3 is TGTGCCAGCAGTTTACGTCCCCCTCCCTACGAGCAGTACTTC. Protein sequence: CASSLRPPPYEQYF.

This chain connects TRBV2 to TRBJ2-7; 8 bases line up with TRBD1. Germline V lookup: CDR1 SNHLY, CDR2 FYNNEI. This CDR3 has 13 residues. V was pared by 6 bases and J by 7 bases, with 8 bases of the junction left unmatched. The CDR3 sequence is CASRSQGTGEQYF. The CDR3 DNA reads TGTGCCAGCAGGTCGCAAGGGACAGGAGAGCAGTACTTC.

Worth noting for this clone: The junction departs from germline at one end; a sequencing error may be responsible. This chain joins TRBV30 and TRBJ2-7; possibly TRBD2 for D (6 bases). Germline V gene data show CDR1 as GTSNPN and CDR2 as SVGIG (reference sequence). The CDR3 sequence is 12 residues long. The CDR3 sequence is CAWSLAGTGSSF. The DNA of the CDR3 is TGTGCCTGGAGTTTGGCCGGGACTGGGAGCTCCTTC.

The chain is built from TRBV11-3 and TRBJ1-1; tentative D call: TRBD1 (5 bases). The CDR3 has 17 amino acids. Germline V gene lookup returns CDR1 SGHNT and CDR2 YENEEA. V was pared by 4 bases and J by 0 bases, with 18 bases between. CDR3 residues: CASSSRWQGNMNTEAFF. CDR3 DNA: TGTGCCAGCAGCTCCCGGTGGCAGGGAAACATGAACACTGAAGCTTTCTTT. The variable domain in full, completed from reference TRBV11-3 and TRBJ1-1, reads EAGVVQSPRYKIIEKKQPVAFWCNPISGHNTLYWYLQNLGQGPELLIRYENEEAVDDSQLPKDRFSAERLKGVDSTLKIQPAELGDSAVYLCASSSRWQGNMNTEAFFGQGTRLTVV.